This TCR beta chain was recovered during a study of T cell responses to AZD1222 COVID-19 vaccine. The germline V gene has CDR1 SGHRS and CDR2 YFSETQ. This CDR3 has 15 amino acids. The V and J ends lost 0 bases and 0 bases respectively, with 9 bases between them. General study points: The study found Spike-specific TCR breadth and depth rose after two AZD1222 doses. Just 5 to 7 people given AZD1222 tested seropositive at baseline. Clonal diversity was possibly underestimated; the donors were predominantly white British and more often female.

The repertoire was sequenced with immunoSEQ multiplex PCR; TCRdb's copy has only in-frame clones and lacks some. This sample yields 80,000 to 85,000 clones, of which approximately 90% are seen a single time; approximately 8% belongs to the top ten. In regard to this clone: Its antigen is unknown.

This sample comprised peripheral blood, obtained 28 days after the second AZD1222 dose. The V and J genes are TRBV5-1 and TRBJ1-1, with no clear D. This clonotype was sampled from an adult who received the AZD1222 COVID-19 vaccine. The CDR3 region has the DNA TGCGCCAGCAGCTTGGCGTATGGAATGAACACTGAAGCTTTCTTT. Translated: CASSLAYGMNTEAFF.